This T cell receptor (beta chain) was sequenced for a study of cytomegalovirus exposure and HLA in healthy donors. Study as a whole: Early released data comprised 80 million to 90 million unique TCRs from HLA-typed donors.

The CDR3 totals 13 residues. In germline, CDR1 is SQVTM, CDR2 ANQGSEA. With regard to this clone: What it recognizes is unknown. Germline is not matched at one junction end, which may reflect a read error.

Study outcomes and limitations: By a later analysis, the bulk of CMV-associated TCR beta chains appeared HLA-restricted.

Primers included in the PCR were 60 Vbeta and 13 Jbeta primers. Generated by immunoSEQ multiplex PCR, the TCRdb table keeps only in-frame clones and is missing some. Found here are 100,000 to 150,000 clones, 60% to 85% of them singletons; the top ten hold 1.2%. The chain joins TRBV29-1 to TRBJ2-4, with 8 nucleotides matching TRBD1. The source of this sequence is a female donor in good health and CMV-seronegative. What was sequenced was PBMCs. This chain's CDR3 is CSVENQGANSQYF. The CDR3 region has the DNA TGCAGCGTTGAAAATCAGGGGGCGAACAGTCAGTACTTC.